The 32 T cell receptor beta chains below were found in one sample sequenced in a study of T cells in women clearing cervical HPV infection. Clones were read by immunoSEQ multiplex PCR, and TCRdb kept only the in-frame ones, dropping some. The sample totals roughly 48,000 clones. Material for sequencing was blood buffy coat. Every receptor here comes from a woman aged 18 to 75 with a cervical HPV16 infection that either progressed to CIN3+ or cleared (not recorded which).

With respect to this clone: The CDR3 goes on 3 residues after the read ends, and that part is filled in from the germline J gene. The genes are TRBV6-1 and TRBJ2-1, with 9 bases fitting TRBD1. Unmatched junction bases numbered 8, after V lost 2 bases and J lost 6 bases. The CDR3 contains 16 residues. Looked up from germline, CDR1 is MNHNS and CDR2 is SASEGT. Partial CDR3 DNA: TGTGCCAGCAGTGAACAACGACAGGGGGTCTTCAATGAG. It yields the protein CASSEQRQGVFNE. The whole CDR3 protein reads CASSEQRQGVFNEQFF.

On this clone itself: The read gets to within 3 residues of the CDR3 end, and the germline J gene fills in the rest. The rearrangement uses TRBV2 and TRBJ2-5, with 10 bases lining up with TRBD2. Trimming took 5 bases from V and 1 from J; bases not matched to a gene: 4. Germline V gives CDR1 SNHLY, CDR2 FYNNEI. This CDR3 spans 15 amino acids. This CDR3 is CASSSSGGPQETQYF. The sequenced part of the CDR3 DNA is TGTGCCAGCAGTTCTAGCGGGGGCCCCCAAGAGACC.

Of note for this clone: The read comes to an end 3 residues before the CDR3 does, leaving the germline J gene to fill in the end. The chain couples TRBV20-1 to TRBJ1-1; 7 nucleotides align to TRBD1. The CDR3 contains 12 residues. Germline values: CDR1 DFQATT, CDR2 SNEGSKA (reference sequence). This CDR3 reads CSARSGQEEAFF. The part of the CDR3 DNA that was read is TGCAGTGCTAGATCCGGACAGGAGGAA.

To note about this clone: The read comes to an end 3 residues before the CDR3 does, leaving the germline J gene to fill in the end. This sequence joins TRBV5-1 and TRBJ2-1; TRBD2 matches at 11 bases. Germline-derived CDR1 and CDR2 are SGHRS and YFSETQ. This CDR3 comprises 17 residues. J lost 3 bases, V lost 4 bases, and 9 bases had no gene match. The covered CDR3 bases are TGCGCCAGCAGCCGTCCTAGTACTAGCGGGGGCTACAATGAG. Its translation: CASSRPSTSGGYNE. The CDR3 as a whole reads CASSRPSTSGGYNEQFF.

Notes on this clone: Read data end 3 residues before the CDR3 end; the end is taken from the germline J gene. The rearrangement uses TRBV7-7 and TRBJ2-5; a possible D gene is TRBD2 (5 bases). The germline V and J ends were trimmed by 1 base and 5 bases, with 20 bases remaining between them. The V gene's germline CDR1 is SSHAT and CDR2 FNYEAQ (reference sequence). CDR3 length equals 17 residues. CDR3 in amino acids: CASSLGAGLMVVETQYF. CDR3 bases read: TGTGCCAGCAGCTTAGGGGCGGGTTTGATGGTTGTGGAGACC.

In regard to this clone: The read terminates 3 residues ahead of where the CDR3 ends, so the germline J gene completes it. The V and J genes are TRBV6-4 and TRBJ2-7; D might be TRBD1 (6 bases). The V gene's germline CDR1 is MRHNA and CDR2 SNTAGT. Trimming left V 4 bases short and J 6 bases short, with 13 bases between. CDR3 length equals 13 residues. Incomplete CDR3 DNA: TGTGCCAGCAGTGTTGAGACAGGTGGCGAG. It is translated as CASSVETGGE. From start to end, the CDR3 is CASSVETGGEQYF.

Details on this clone: The read finishes 3 residues shy of the CDR3 end, and the germline J gene is used to complete it. The rearrangement uses TRBV5-1 and TRBJ1-4, with TRBD1 identical over 7 bases. Trimming cost V 4 bases and J 4 bases; bases outside gene matches: 7. The germline V gene encodes CDR1 SGHRS and CDR2 YFSETQ. The CDR3 has 15 residues. CDR3 DNA (partial): TGCGCCAGCAGCGCCACCGGGACAGTTAATGAAAAA. Amino acid sequence: CASSATGTVNEK. The entire CDR3 sequence reads CASSATGTVNEKLFF. Based on the CDR3 plus reference TRBV5-1 and TRBJ1-4, the full variable domain is KAGVTQTPRYLIKTRGQQVTLSCSPISGHRSVSWYQQTPGQGLQFLFEYFSETQRNKGNFPGRFSGRQFSNSRSEMNVSTLELGDSALYLCASSATGTVNEKLFFGSGTQLSVL.

In regard to this clone: The CDR3 end lies 3 residues beyond the end of the read and is filled in from the germline J gene. The chain joins TRBV6-2 or TRBV6-3 to TRBJ2-3; D uncertain. Germline V gene sequence: CDR1 MNHEY, CDR2 SVGEGT. The germline V and J ends were trimmed by 5 bases and 4 bases, with 7 bases remaining between them. This CDR3 comprises 12 residues. The CDR3 is CASSPVADTQYF. The sequenced part of the CDR3 DNA is TGTGCCAGCAGTCCCGTCGCAGATACG.

Remarks on this clone: The read comes to an end 3 residues before the CDR3 does, leaving the germline J gene to fill in the end. This chain joins TRBV7-9 and TRBJ2-2, with 11 bases that match TRBD1. CDR3 length: 15 amino acids. V dropped 3 bases and J dropped 4; count of bases not matched to a gene: 1. Germline-derived CDR1 and CDR2 are SEHNR and FQNEAQ (reference sequence). The CDR3 bases that were read are TGTGCCAGCAGCTTTGGGACAGGGGGCACCGGGGAG. It codes for CASSFGTGGTGE. The whole CDR3 is CASSFGTGGTGELFF.

As to this clone: Read data end 3 residues before the CDR3 end; the end is taken from the germline J gene. The chain joins TRBV9 to TRBJ2-6; perhaps TRBD2 as D (5 bases). V gave up 0 bases and J gave up 4 bases, with 11 bases separating them. This CDR3 has 16 amino acids. Germline V lookup: CDR1 SGDLS, CDR2 YYNGEE. CDR3: CASSVARGGGANVLTF. The CDR3 bases that were read are TGTGCCAGCAGCGTAGCCCGGGGTGGCGGGGCCAACGTC.

About this clone itself: The read comes to an end 3 residues before the CDR3 does, leaving the germline J gene to fill in the end. The chain uses TRBV6-1 and TRBJ1-1, with D unclear. CDR1 and CDR2 from the germline V gene are MNHNS and SASEGT. V was shortened by 3 bases and J by 6 bases, with 8 bases between the two germline ends. This CDR3 spans 12 amino acids. This CDR3 reads CASSDRGSEAFF. The sequenced CDR3 bases are TGTGCCAGCAGTGACCGGGGATCTGAA.

A remark on this clone: The CDR3 goes on 3 residues after the read ends, and that part is filled in from the germline J gene. The chain carries TRBV5-1 and TRBJ1-1, with 7 positions matching TRBD1. The CDR3 spans 15 residues. V shed 2 bases and J 1 base; nucleotides not matched to a gene: 5. CDR1 and CDR2 (germline): SGHRS, YFSETQ. The covered CDR3 bases are TGCGCCAGCAGCTTATGGGACAGTGCGAACACTGAA. The encoded protein is CASSLWDSANTE. The whole CDR3 sequence reads CASSLWDSANTEAFF. Combining the CDR3 with reference TRBV5-1 and TRBJ1-1 gives the whole variable domain KAGVTQTPRYLIKTRGQQVTLSCSPISGHRSVSWYQQTPGQGLQFLFEYFSETQRNKGNFPGRFSGRQFSNSRSEMNVSTLELGDSALYLCASSLWDSANTEAFFGQGTRLTVV.

About this clone itself: The read halts 3 residues ahead of the CDR3 end, with the missing end drawn from the germline J gene. The rearrangement joins TRBV18 to TRBJ1-4; D is unclear. Per the germline V gene, CDR1 is KGHSH and CDR2 is LQKENI. The CDR3 sequence is 14 residues long. Trimming stripped 4 bases from V and 1 base from J, with 7 bases between. Partial CDR3 DNA: TGTGCCAGCTCACGTTGGCAAACTAATGAAAAA. Its protein product is CASSRWQTNEK. The whole CDR3 reads CASSRWQTNEKLFF.

About this clone: The sequenced fragment ends 3 residues before the CDR3 boundary, so the rest is inferred from the germline J gene. The rearrangement links TRBV2 to TRBJ1-1; a possible D gene is TRBD1 (5 bases). The V end was cut by 6 bases, the J end by 0 bases, with 8 bases between. Germline lookup yields CDR1 SNHLY and CDR2 FYNNEI. The CDR3 length is 13 residues. Partial CDR3 DNA: TGTGCCAGCAGAACAGGTATGAACACTGAA. This sequence encodes CASRTGMNTE. The CDR3 reads in full as CASRTGMNTEAFF.

The part of the CDR3 DNA that was read is TGTGCCAGCAGTAAGCAGGTTACC. It is translated as CASSKQVT. The complete CDR3 sequence is CASSKQVTAFF. The chain employs TRBV6-2 or TRBV6-3 and TRBJ1-1, with D uncertain. The read halts 3 residues ahead of the CDR3 end, with the missing end drawn from the germline J gene. Germline CDR1 MNHEY, CDR2 SVGEGT. The CDR3 extends over 11 amino acids.

This chain's CDR3 is CASSVGGTSGYNEQFF. The CDR3 bases that were read are TGTGCCAGCAGCGTAGGCGGGACTAGCGGATACAATGAG. V usage is TRBV5-4 and J usage is TRBJ2-1; 11 bases line up with TRBD2. The read finishes 3 residues shy of the CDR3 end, and the germline J gene is used to complete it. Per germline, CDR1 SGHNT and CDR2 YYREEE (reference sequence). J was trimmed by 4 bases and V by 4 bases; bases with no gene match: 7. The CDR3 extends over 16 amino acids.

Details on this clone: The read finishes 3 residues shy of the CDR3 end, and the germline J gene is used to complete it. The rearrangement uses TRBV13 and TRBJ2-2; 8 nucleotides line up with TRBD1. The CDR3 covers 17 residues. V gave up 3 bases and J gave up 0 bases; unmatched junction bases: 6. In germline, CDR1 is PRHDT, CDR2 FYEKMQ (reference sequence). The CDR3 sequence: CASSLTGAASNTGELFF. The CDR3 DNA, read in part, is TGTGCCAGCAGCTTGACAGGGGCGGCGTCGAACACCGGGGAG.

With regard to this clone: Read data end 3 residues before the CDR3 end; the end is taken from the germline J gene. This chain connects TRBV19 to TRBJ2-3; a possible D gene is TRBD1 (5 bases). The germline gives CDR1 LNHDA, CDR2 SQIVND (reference sequence). V lost 2 bases and J 4 bases, leaving 13 bases between the germline ends. The CDR3 extends over 15 amino acids. The CDR3 spells CASSIISAGSDTQYF. CDR3 DNA, as far as it was read: TGTGCCAGTAGTATAATTTCGGCAGGGTCAGATACG. The full variable domain, completed using reference TRBV19 and TRBJ2-3, is DGGITQSPKYLFRKEGQNVTLSCEQNLNHDAMYWYRQDPGQGLRLIYYSQIVNDFQKGDIAEGYSVSREKKESFPLTVTSAQKNPTAFYLCASSIISAGSDTQYFGPGTRLTVL.

Turning to this clone: The sequenced fragment ends 3 residues before the CDR3 boundary, so the rest is inferred from the germline J gene. This chain connects TRBV18 to TRBJ1-3; TRBD1 matches 9 bases. The germline V gene encodes CDR1 KGHSH and CDR2 LQKENI. The CDR3 contains 16 residues. V gave up 3 bases and J gave up 0 bases; unmatched junction bases: 3. The CDR3 is CASSPRDRVSGNTIYF. Incomplete CDR3 DNA: TGTGCCAGCTCACCGCGGGACAGGGTCTCTGGAAACACC.

Note on this clone: The CDR3 end lies 3 residues beyond the end of the read and is filled in from the germline J gene. This chain connects TRBV5-5 to TRBJ2-5; TRBD1 might be the D (7 bases). The V gene's germline CDR1 is SGHKS and CDR2 YYEKEE (reference sequence). The CDR3 consists of 13 residues. V shed 7 bases and J shed 1 base, with 11 bases lying between them. CDR3 DNA, as far as it was read: TGTGCCAGCCGGAGGGACAGCCAAGAGACC. Amino acids: CASRRDSQET. In full, the CDR3 reads CASRRDSQETQYF.

A note on this clone: From the germline J gene comes the end of the CDR3, since the read stops 3 residues before it. V is TRBV7-7 and J is TRBJ2-1, with 11 bases matching TRBD2. Germline V gene data show CDR1 as SSHAT and CDR2 as FNYEAQ (reference sequence). The CDR3 length is 15 residues. The J segment lost 6 bases and the V segment lost 5 bases, leaving 6 bases of the junction unmatched. The covered CDR3 bases are TGTGCCAGCAGCGAGCTAGCGGGAGGAGCCAATGAG. It specifies CASSELAGGANE. The whole CDR3 region reads CASSELAGGANEQFF. The whole variable domain, filled in from reference TRBV7-7 and TRBJ2-1, reads GAGVSQSPRYKVTKRGQDVTLRCDPISSHATLYWYQQALGQGPEFLTYFNYEAQPDKSGLPSDRFSAERPEGSISTLTIQRTEQRDSAMYRCASSELAGGANEQFFGPGTRLTVL.

With regard to this clone: Coverage ceases 3 residues before the CDR3 finishes, and the germline J gene fills in the end. The chain carries TRBV28 and TRBJ2-5; D unresolved. The germline V and J ends were trimmed by 5 bases and 1 base, with 14 bases remaining between them. CDR1 and CDR2 (germline): MDHEN, SYDVKM. This CDR3 is 15 amino acids long. The CDR3 region is CASSLRALLQETQYF. CDR3 DNA (partial): TGTGCCAGCAGTCTAAGGGCTCTCCTCCAAGAGACC.

Details on this clone: Sequencing ends 3 residues short of the CDR3 end; the germline J gene provides the rest. V usage is TRBV30 and J usage is TRBJ2-7; D may be TRBD2 (6 bases). CDR3 size: 15 residues. With 5 bases removed from V and 3 bases from J, the gap between germline ends came to 20 bases. The germline V gene has CDR1 GTSNPN and CDR2 SVGIG (reference sequence). The CDR3 bases that were read are TGTGCCTGGGGAGGTAGCCGGGGGATAGGCTACGAG. This translates into CAWGGSRGIGYE. The CDR3 reads in full as CAWGGSRGIGYEQYF.

As regards this clone: The missing CDR3 end, 3 residues past where the read stops, is filled in from the germline J gene. This rearrangement joins TRBV5-1 to TRBJ1-1; TRBD1 matches at 9 bases. Trimming removed 3 bases from V and 1 base from J; junction bases left unmatched: 7. The CDR3 is 16 amino acids. Germline CDR1 reads SGHRS; CDR2 reads YFSETQ. The CDR3 bases that were read are TGCGCCAGCAGCTGGGACCCGGGACAGGGGAACACTGAA. Translation gives CASSWDPGQGNTE. The CDR3 in its entirety is CASSWDPGQGNTEAFF.

About this clone itself: The read terminates 3 residues ahead of where the CDR3 ends, so the germline J gene completes it. The rearrangement joins TRBV4-2 to TRBJ1-5; TRBD1 agrees at 7 bases. Germline V gives CDR1 LGHNA, CDR2 YNFKEQ. The CDR3 is made up of 15 amino acids. After removal of 1 base from V and 1 base from J, the junction contained 1 base not matched to a gene. The CDR3 bases that were read are TGTGCCAGCAGCCAAGGACAGGGAAGCAATCAGCCC. Translating gives CASSQGQGSNQP. The complete CDR3 sequence is CASSQGQGSNQPQHF.

In regard to this clone: The missing CDR3 end, 3 residues past where the read stops, is filled in from the germline J gene. The rearrangement joins TRBV9 to TRBJ2-3; a possible D gene is TRBD1 (7 bases). The CDR3 is 16 residues long. Germline CDR1 reads SGDLS; CDR2 reads YYNGEE. The germline V and J ends were trimmed by 4 bases and 2 bases, with 17 bases remaining between them. The sequenced part of the CDR3 DNA is TGTGCCAGCAGCACCAGGGGGGCCTTCTCCACAGATACG. This translates into CASSTRGAFSTDT. In full, the CDR3 is CASSTRGAFSTDTQYF.

Worth noting for this clone: The read ends 3 residues before the CDR3 terminus; that terminus is restored from the germline J gene. The V call is TRBV5-6, the J call TRBJ2-2; 7 bases are a match to TRBD2. V gave up 7 bases and J gave up 6 bases; unmatched junction bases: 12. The CDR3 runs to 15 residues. Germline V gene data show CDR1 as SGHDT and CDR2 as YYEEEE. CDR3 protein: CASFFVGLDAGELFF. The sequenced part of the CDR3 DNA is TGTGCCAGCTTCTTCGTCGGACTAGACGCCGGGGAG.

As to this clone: The read halts 3 residues ahead of the CDR3 end, with the missing end drawn from the germline J gene. The rearrangement joins TRBV30 to TRBJ1-1; TRBD1 matches at 10 bases. V lost 6 bases, J lost 4 bases, and 8 bases stayed unmatched. Germline values: CDR1 GTSNPN, CDR2 SVGIG (reference sequence). The CDR3 has 14 amino acids. The CDR3 DNA, read in part, is TGTGCCTGTCATCCGGGACAGGGGTTCACTGAA. As protein: CACHPGQGFTE. The complete CDR3 protein is CACHPGQGFTEAFF.

Remarks on this clone: The read halts 3 residues ahead of the CDR3 end, with the missing end drawn from the germline J gene. This chain links TRBV30 with TRBJ1-3; 10 bases map to TRBD1. The CDR3 length is 14 residues. CDR1 is GTSNPN and CDR2 is SVGIG in the germline V gene (reference sequence). Trimming took 4 bases from V and 5 from J; bases not matched to a gene: 5. CDR3 bases read: TGTGCCTGGAACCGGGACAGGGGACGAAACACC. The encoded protein is CAWNRDRGRNT. The entire CDR3 sequence reads CAWNRDRGRNTIYF. The complete variable domain, with remaining parts taken from reference TRBV30 and TRBJ1-3, reads SQTIHQWPATLVQPVGSPLSLECTVEGTSNPNLYWYRQAAGRGLQLLFYSVGIGQISSEVPQNLSASRPQDRQFILSSKKLLLSDSGFYLCAWNRDRGRNTIYFGEGSWLTVV.

With respect to this clone: Read data end 3 residues before the CDR3 end; the end is taken from the germline J gene. This rearrangement joins TRBV18 to TRBJ1-6, with a possible D match to TRBD1 (5 bases). The CDR3 covers 15 residues. V was clipped by 3 bases and J by 7 bases, with 13 bases between them. Germline loops: CDR1 KGHSH, CDR2 LQKENI. Incomplete CDR3 DNA: TGTGCCAGCTCACCCCAGGGCAGAACGAATTCACCC. Its translation: CASSPQGRTNSP. The entire CDR3 is CASSPQGRTNSPLHF.

Concerning this clone: The DNA ends 3 residues before the CDR3 does, and the rest of the CDR3 is filled in from the germline J gene. The chain combines TRBV20-1 with TRBJ2-3, with 13 bases lining up with TRBD2. CDR3 length equals 16 residues. Germline values: CDR1 DFQATT, CDR2 SNEGSKA (reference sequence). Trimming removed 5 bases from V and 3 bases from J; junction bases left unmatched: 8. The sequenced CDR3 bases are TGCAGTGCTCGAGGACTAGCGGGAGTCCGGACAGATACG. Amino acid sequence: CSARGLAGVRTDT. The CDR3 as a whole reads CSARGLAGVRTDTQYF.

In the case of this clone: The CDR3 end falls 3 residues outside the read, so it is completed with the germline J gene. The V gene is TRBV7-6, the J gene TRBJ2-1; 11 nucleotides line up with TRBD2. The germline gives CDR1 SGHVS, CDR2 FNYEAQ. V was clipped by 4 bases and J by 8 bases; unmatched bases: 10. CDR3 size: 16 residues. The CDR3: CASSSKLAGEFDEQFF. The DNA read from the CDR3 is TGTGCCAGCAGCTCGAAACTAGCGGGGGAGTTCGATGAG. The variable domain in full, completed from reference TRBV7-6 and TRBJ2-1, reads GAGVSQSPRYKVTKRGQDVALRCDPISGHVSLYWYRQALGQGPEFLTYFNYEAQQDKSGLPNDRFSAERPEGSISTLTIQRTEQRDSAMYRCASSSKLAGEFDEQFFGPGTRLTVL.